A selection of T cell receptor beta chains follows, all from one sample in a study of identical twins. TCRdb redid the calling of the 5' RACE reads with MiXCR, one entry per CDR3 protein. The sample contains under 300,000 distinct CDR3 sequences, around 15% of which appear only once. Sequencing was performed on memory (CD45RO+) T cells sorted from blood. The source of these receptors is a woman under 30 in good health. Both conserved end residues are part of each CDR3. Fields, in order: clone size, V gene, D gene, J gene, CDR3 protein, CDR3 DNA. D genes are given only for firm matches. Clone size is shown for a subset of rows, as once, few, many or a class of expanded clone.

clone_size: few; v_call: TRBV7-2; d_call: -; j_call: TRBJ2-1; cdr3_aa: CASSPMGATNEQFF; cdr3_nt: TGTGCCAGCAGCCCGATGGGGGCGACCAATGAGCAGTTCTTC
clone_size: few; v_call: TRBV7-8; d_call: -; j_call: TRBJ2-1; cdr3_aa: CASSYLGRGRYNEQFF; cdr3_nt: TGTGCCAGCAGCTACCTGGGGCGGGGACGTTACAATGAGCAGTTCTTC
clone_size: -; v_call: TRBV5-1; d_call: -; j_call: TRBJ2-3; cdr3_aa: CASKTSSSTDTQYF; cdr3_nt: TGCGCCAGCAAAACATCTAGCAGCACAGATACGCAGTATTTT
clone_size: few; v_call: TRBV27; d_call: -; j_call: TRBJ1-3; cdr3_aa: CASSPRGRSGNTIYF; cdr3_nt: TGTGCCAGCAGCCCAAGGGGTCGCTCTGGAAACACCATATATTTT
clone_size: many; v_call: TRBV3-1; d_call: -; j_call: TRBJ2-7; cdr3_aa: CASSQKYEQYF; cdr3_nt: TGTGCCAGCAGCCAAAAATACGAGCAGTACTTC
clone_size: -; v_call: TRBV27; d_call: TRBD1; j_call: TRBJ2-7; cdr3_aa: CASSPIQGANEQYF; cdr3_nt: TGTGCCAGCAGTCCAATACAGGGGGCTAACGAGCAGTACTTC
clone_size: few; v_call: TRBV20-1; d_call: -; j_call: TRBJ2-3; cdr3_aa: CSARGLTDTQYF; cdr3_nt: TGCAGTGCTAGGGGTCTCACAGATACGCAGTATTTT
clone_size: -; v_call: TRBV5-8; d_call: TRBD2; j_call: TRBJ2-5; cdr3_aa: CASSLFTASGGAETQYF; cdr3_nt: TGTGCCAGCAGCCTTTTTACAGCTAGCGGGGGGGCAGAGACCCAGTACTTC
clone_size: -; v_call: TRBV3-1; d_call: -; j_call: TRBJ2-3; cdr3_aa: CASSPQWGADTQYF; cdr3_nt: TGTGCCAGCAGCCCCCAGTGGGGGGCCGATACGCAGTATTTT
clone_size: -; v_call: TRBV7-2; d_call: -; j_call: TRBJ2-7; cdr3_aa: CASSRAAGTDGYEQYF; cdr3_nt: TGTGCCAGTTCCCGCGCCGCCGGCACCGACGGCTACGAGCAGTACTTC
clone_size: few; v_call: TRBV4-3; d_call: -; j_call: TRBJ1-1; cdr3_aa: CASSPMTATLNTEAFF; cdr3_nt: TGCGCCAGCAGCCCTATGACAGCGACCCTGAACACTGAAGCTTTCTTT
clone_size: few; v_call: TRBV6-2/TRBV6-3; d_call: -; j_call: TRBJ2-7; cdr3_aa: CASSYHPYEQYF; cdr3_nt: TGTGCCAGCAGTTACCATCCCTACGAGCAGTACTTC
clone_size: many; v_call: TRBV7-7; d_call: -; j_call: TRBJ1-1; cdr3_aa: CASSLGLDTEAFF; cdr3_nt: TGTGCTAGCAGCTTAGGATTGGACACTGAAGCTTTCTTT
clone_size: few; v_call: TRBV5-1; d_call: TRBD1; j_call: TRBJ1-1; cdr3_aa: CASSPPTGVPEAFF; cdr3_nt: TGCGCCAGCAGCCCACCGACAGGGGTGCCTGAAGCTTTCTTT
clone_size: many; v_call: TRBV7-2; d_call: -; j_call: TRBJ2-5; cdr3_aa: CASSLTLGTQYF; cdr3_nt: TGTGCCAGCAGCTTGACTCTTGGGACCCAGTACTTC
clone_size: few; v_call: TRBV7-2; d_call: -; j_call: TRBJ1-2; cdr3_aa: CASSLMLGGAGYGYTF; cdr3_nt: TGTGCCAGCAGCTTAATGCTGGGGGGCGCGGGCTATGGCTACACCTTC
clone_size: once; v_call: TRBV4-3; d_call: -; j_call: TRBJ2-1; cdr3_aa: CASSQGPGPQFF; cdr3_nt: TGCGCCAGCAGCCAAGGGCCGGGACCGCAGTTCTTC
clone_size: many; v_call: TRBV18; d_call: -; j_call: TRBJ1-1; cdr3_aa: CASSSWNTEAFF; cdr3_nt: TGTGCCAGCTCAAGTTGGAACACTGAAGCTTTCTTT
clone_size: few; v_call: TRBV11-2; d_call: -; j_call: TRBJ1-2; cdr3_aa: CASSFQGSWGYTF; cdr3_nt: TGTGCCAGCAGCTTCCAGGGTTCCTGGGGCTACACCTTC
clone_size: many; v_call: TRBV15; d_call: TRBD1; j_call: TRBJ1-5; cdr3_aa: CATSMDRVIRPQHF; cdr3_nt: TGTGCCACCAGCATGGACAGGGTAATTCGGCCCCAGCATTTT
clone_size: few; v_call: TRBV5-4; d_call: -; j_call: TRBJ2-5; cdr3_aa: CASSSAGEETQYF; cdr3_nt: TGTGCCAGCAGCTCCGCAGGGGAAGAGACCCAGTACTTC
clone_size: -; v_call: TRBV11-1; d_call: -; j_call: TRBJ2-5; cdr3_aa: CASSDRFRPLETQYF; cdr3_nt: TGTGCCAGCAGCGACCGGTTTAGGCCTCTAGAGACCCAGTACTTC
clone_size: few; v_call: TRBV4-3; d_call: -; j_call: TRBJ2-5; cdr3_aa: CASSQGSRGETQYF; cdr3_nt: TGCGCCAGCAGCCAAGGTTCACGGGGGGAGACCCAGTACTTC
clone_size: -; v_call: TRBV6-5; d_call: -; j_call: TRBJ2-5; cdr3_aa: CASSYGAEGTQYF; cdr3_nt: TGTGCCAGCAGTTATGGGGCTGAGGGAACCCAGTACTTC
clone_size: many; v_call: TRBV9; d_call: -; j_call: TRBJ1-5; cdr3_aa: CASSETFSNQPQHF; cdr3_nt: TGTGCCAGCAGCGAAACCTTTAGCAATCAGCCCCAGCATTTT
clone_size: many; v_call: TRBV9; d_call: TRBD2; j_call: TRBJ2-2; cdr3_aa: CATSTSGNTGELFF; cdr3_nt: TGTGCCACCTCGACTAGCGGGAACACCGGGGAGCTGTTTTTT
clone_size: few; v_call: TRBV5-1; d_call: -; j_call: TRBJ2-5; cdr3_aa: CASSEGLGQKETQYF; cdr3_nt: TGCGCCAGTTCGGAGGGCCTCGGGCAAAAAGAGACCCAGTACTTC
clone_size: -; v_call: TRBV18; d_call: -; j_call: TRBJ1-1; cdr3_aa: CASSPRLNTEAFF; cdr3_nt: TGTGCCAGCTCACCTCGACTGAACACTGAAGCTTTCTTT
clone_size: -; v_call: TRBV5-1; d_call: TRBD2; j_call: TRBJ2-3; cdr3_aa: CASSLARMSGGPTDTQYF; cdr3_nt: TGCGCCAGCAGCTTGGCCAGGATGAGCGGGGGGCCCACAGATACGCAGTATTTT
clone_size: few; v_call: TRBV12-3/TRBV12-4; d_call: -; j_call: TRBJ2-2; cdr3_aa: CASTDTGELFF; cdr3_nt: TGTGCCAGCACCGACACCGGGGAGCTGTTTTTT
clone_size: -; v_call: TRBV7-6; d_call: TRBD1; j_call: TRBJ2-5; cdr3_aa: CASSLVGGPGGQYF; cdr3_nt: TGTGCCAGCAGCTTAGTAGGCGGCCCAGGGGGCCAGTACTTC
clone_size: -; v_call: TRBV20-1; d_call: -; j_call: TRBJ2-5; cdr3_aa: CSASPSPETQYF; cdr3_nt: TGCAGTGCCAGCCCTAGCCCTGAGACCCAGTACTTC
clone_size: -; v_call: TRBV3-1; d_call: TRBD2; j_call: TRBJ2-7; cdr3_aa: CASSQDYRLAGIYEQYF; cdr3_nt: TGTGCCAGCAGCCAAGATTATCGACTAGCGGGTATCTACGAGCAGTACTTC
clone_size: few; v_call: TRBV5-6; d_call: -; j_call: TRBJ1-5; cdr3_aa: CASSLYVTLGYQPQHF; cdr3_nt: TGTGCCAGCAGCTTGTATGTGACCCTAGGCTATCAGCCCCAGCATTTT
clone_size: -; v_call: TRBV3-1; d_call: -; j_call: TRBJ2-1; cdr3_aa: CASSQRGRELGGEQFF; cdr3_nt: TGTGCCAGCAGCCAAAGGGGACGGGAGCTGGGAGGTGAGCAGTTCTTC
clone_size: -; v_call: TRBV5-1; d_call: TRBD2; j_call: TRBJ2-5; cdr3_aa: CASSGTSGRSETQYF; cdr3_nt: TGCGCCAGCAGCGGGACTAGCGGGAGGTCAGAGACCCAGTACTTC
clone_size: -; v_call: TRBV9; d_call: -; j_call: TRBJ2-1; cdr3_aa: CASGRGGAFIINEQFF; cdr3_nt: TGTGCCAGCGGGAGGGGGGGCGCTTTCATTATCAATGAGCAGTTCTTC
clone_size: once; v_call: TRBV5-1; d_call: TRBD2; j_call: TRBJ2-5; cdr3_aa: CASSPLAGGEETQYF; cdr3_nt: TGCGCCAGCAGCCCTCTAGCGGGGGGCGAAGAGACCCAGTACTTC
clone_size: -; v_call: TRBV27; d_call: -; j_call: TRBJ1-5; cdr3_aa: CASSLIPGVQPQHF; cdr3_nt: TGTGCCAGCAGTTTAATCCCCGGTGTTCAGCCCCAGCATTTT
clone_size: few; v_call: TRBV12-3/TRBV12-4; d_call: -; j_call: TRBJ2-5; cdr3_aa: CASSFSAGGGGETQYF; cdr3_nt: TGTGCCAGCAGTTTCTCGGCAGGGGGCGGGGGAGAGACCCAGTACTTC
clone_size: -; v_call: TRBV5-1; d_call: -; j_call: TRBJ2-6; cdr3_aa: CASSKEGNSGANVLTF; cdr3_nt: TGCGCCAGCAGCAAGGAAGGAAACTCTGGGGCCAACGTCCTGACTTTC
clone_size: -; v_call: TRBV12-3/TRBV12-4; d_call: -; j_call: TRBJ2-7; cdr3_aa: CASSLGGMGEQYF; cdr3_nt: TGTGCCAGCAGTCTCGGTGGGATGGGGGAGCAGTACTTC
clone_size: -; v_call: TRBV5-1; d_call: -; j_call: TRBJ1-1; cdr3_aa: CASSLVVAGADTEAFF; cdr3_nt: TGCGCCAGCAGCTTGGTCGTTGCGGGCGCGGACACTGAAGCTTTCTTT
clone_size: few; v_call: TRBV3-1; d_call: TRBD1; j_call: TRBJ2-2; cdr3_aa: CASSHSAGGTGELFF; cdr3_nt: TGTGCCAGCAGCCATTCGGCAGGGGGTACCGGGGAGCTGTTTTTT
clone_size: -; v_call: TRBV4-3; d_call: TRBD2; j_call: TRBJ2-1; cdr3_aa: CASSHGLVREGEQFF; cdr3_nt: TGCGCCAGCAGCCACGGGCTGGTGCGGGAGGGAGAGCAGTTCTTC
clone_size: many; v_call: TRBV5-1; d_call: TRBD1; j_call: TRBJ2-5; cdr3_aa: CASSLQGVKETQYF; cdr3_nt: TGCGCCAGCAGTTTACAGGGGGTAAAGGAGACCCAGTACTTC
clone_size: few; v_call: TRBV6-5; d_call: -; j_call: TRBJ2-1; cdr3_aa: CASSYRSLYNNEQFF; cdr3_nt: TGTGCCAGCAGTTACCGTTCTCTCTACAACAATGAGCAGTTCTTC
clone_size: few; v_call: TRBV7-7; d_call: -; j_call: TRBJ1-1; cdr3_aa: CASSFRQDTEAFF; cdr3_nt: TGTGCTAGCAGCTTCAGACAGGACACTGAAGCTTTCTTT
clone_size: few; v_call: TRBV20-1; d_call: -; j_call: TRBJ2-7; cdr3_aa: CSANRAGTYEQYF; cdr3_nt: TGCAGTGCAAACCGAGCGGGTACCTACGAGCAGTACTTC
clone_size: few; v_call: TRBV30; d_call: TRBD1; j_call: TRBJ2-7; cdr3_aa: CAWGRGIMSYEQYF; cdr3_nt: TGTGCCTGGGGCAGGGGGATTATGTCCTACGAGCAGTACTTC
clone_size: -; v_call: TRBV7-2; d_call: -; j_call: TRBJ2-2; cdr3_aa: CASSLVGGVSTGELFF; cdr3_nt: TGTGCCAGCAGCTTAGTTGGGGGAGTGAGCACCGGGGAGCTGTTTTTT
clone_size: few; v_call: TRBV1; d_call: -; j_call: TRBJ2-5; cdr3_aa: CTSSQEHKSGAQETQYF; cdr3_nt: TGCACCAGCAGCCAAGAACATAAGAGCGGGGCCCAAGAGACCCAGTACTTC
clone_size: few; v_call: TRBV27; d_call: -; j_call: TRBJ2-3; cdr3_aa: CASSLSGPKGGQYF; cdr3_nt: TGTGCCAGCAGTTTATCTGGCCCGAAGGGGGGGCAGTATTTT
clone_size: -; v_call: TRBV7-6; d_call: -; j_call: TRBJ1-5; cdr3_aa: CASSLRPPPGQPQHF; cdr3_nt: TGTGCCAGCAGCTTAAGACCCCCCCCGGGGCAGCCCCAGCATTTT
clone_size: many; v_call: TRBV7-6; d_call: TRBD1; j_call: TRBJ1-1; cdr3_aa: CASSVHTGTGGTEAFF; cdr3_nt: TGTGCCAGCAGCGTACACACCGGGACAGGGGGCACTGAAGCTTTCTTT
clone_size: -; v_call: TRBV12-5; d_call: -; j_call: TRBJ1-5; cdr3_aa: CASGQFLQGRQPQHF; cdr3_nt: TGTGCTAGTGGCCAATTCCTTCAGGGACGCCAGCCCCAGCATTTT
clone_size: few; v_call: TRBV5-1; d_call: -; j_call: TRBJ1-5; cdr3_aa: CASSLLGQRNQPQHF; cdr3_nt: TGCGCCAGCAGCTTGCTGGGGCAGAGAAATCAGCCCCAGCATTTT